One sample yielded the 15 T cell receptor beta chains listed below, sequenced in a study of blood T cell repertoires in COVID-19 (TCRdb year 2020). Library method: the immunoSEQ multiplex PCR assay. Entries here come from immuneACCESS through TCRdb and include only in-frame sequences with V and J called. Some clones fail to appear in such tables; in the studies checked, an unresolved V gene covers under half of the shortfall, and the cause of the remainder is unknown. Recorded for this sample are some 250,000 clones; around 93% of them occurred a single time. 1.2% of the sample belongs to the ten largest clones. Sequenced sample: PBMCs or T cells enriched from blood (not recorded which). The source of these receptors is a human donor in a cohort exposed to, infected with or recovered from COVID-19 (not recorded which). The donor label of this sample is uncertain.

This chain joins TRBV10-2 and TRBJ2-1; 9 bases line up with TRBD2. Germline V gives CDR1 WSHSY, CDR2 SAAADI. Losses at the gene ends were 2 bases for V and 5 bases for J; bases not matched to a gene: 4. This CDR3 comprises 15 residues. CDR3 region: CASSERLAGNNEQFF. Here the CDR3 DNA reads TGCGCCAGCAGTGAGCGTCTAGCGGGGAACAATGAGCAGTTCTTC.

The rearrangement joins TRBV19 to TRBJ1-5; D gene unclear. CDR3 length: 17 amino acids. Between the trimmed V and J ends, which lost 5 bases and 0 bases, there was a span of 17 bases. Per germline, CDR1 LNHDA and CDR2 SQIVND (reference sequence). CDR3 sequence: CASSLLSLVYSNQPQHF. The DNA for the CDR3 is TGTGCCAGTAGTCTTCTTAGTTTGGTCTATAGCAATCAGCCCCAGCATTTT.

The rearrangement uses TRBV30 and TRBJ1-1, with 9 bases aligning to TRBD1. Trimming removed 3 bases from V and 3 bases from J; junction bases left unmatched: 5. Germline V gene lookup returns CDR1 GTSNPN and CDR2 SVGIG (reference sequence). CDR3 length: 14 amino acids. CDR3 amino acids: CAWRVQGAYTEAFF. CDR3 DNA sequence: TGTGCCTGGAGGGTACAGGGGGCTTACACTGAAGCTTTCTTT.

The chain uses TRBV27 and TRBJ2-7; 7 bases match TRBD2. The CDR3 runs 13 residues. CDR1 and CDR2 from the germline V gene are MNHEY and SMNVEV (reference sequence). Losses at the gene ends were 2 bases for V and 7 bases for J; bases not matched to a gene: 5. The DNA of the CDR3 is TGTGCCAGCAGTTTAGGGGGACTACGGGAGCAGTACTTC. Protein: CASSLGGLREQYF.

V and J are TRBV30 and TRBJ1-5; TRBD1 agrees at 10 bases. CDR3 size: 15 residues. CDR1 is GTSNPN, CDR2 SVGIG, per germline (reference sequence). V dropped 3 bases and J dropped 1; count of bases not matched to a gene: 3. CDR3 residues: CAWRRTGGSNQPQHF. The CDR3 DNA is TGTGCCTGGAGACGGACAGGGGGAAGCAATCAGCCCCAGCATTTT.

This chain connects TRBV18 to TRBJ1-2; 9 positions agree with TRBD1. The V gene end was trimmed by 7 bases and the J gene end by 6 bases; junction bases not matched to a gene: 12. Germline V gives CDR1 KGHSH, CDR2 LQKENI. The CDR3 has 15 residues. DNA of the CDR3: TGTGCCAGCTTGGGACAGGGTTTCGTTCCCGATGGCTACACCTTC. Translated: CASLGQGFVPDGYTF. The variable domain in full, completed from reference TRBV18 and TRBJ1-2, reads NAGVMQNPRHLVRRRGQEARLRCSPMKGHSHVYWYRQLPEEGLKFMVYLQKENIIDESGMPKERFSAEFPKEGPSILRIQQVVRGDSAAYFCASLGQGFVPDGYTFGSGTRLTVV.

The chain has TRBV9 and TRBJ2-2; 7 nucleotides match TRBD1. Per the germline V gene, CDR1 is SGDLS and CDR2 is YYNGEE. The CDR3 extends over 15 amino acids. V shed 5 bases and J 0 bases; nucleotides not matched to a gene: 4. The DNA of the CDR3 is TGTGCCAGCAGAAGAGGGGGCCCGAACACCGGGGAGCTGTTTTTT. It specifies CASRRGGPNTGELFF.

The rearrangement uses TRBV29-1 and TRBJ2-2, with 7 bases identical to TRBD1. V was pared by 0 bases and J by 3 bases, with 4 bases of the junction left unmatched. CDR1 SQVTM and CDR2 ANQGSEA come from the germline V gene. The CDR3 consists of 15 residues. CDR3 DNA sequence: TGCAGCGTTGAAGATCGCAGGGGGTACACCGGGGAGCTGTTTTTT. This gives the protein CSVEDRRGYTGELFF.

This rearrangement joins TRBV25-1 to TRBJ2-2; the D gene is possibly TRBD1 (5 bases). The CDR3 contains 15 residues. The germline V gene has CDR1 MGHDK and CDR2 SYGVNS. Trimming removed 6 bases at V and 5 bases at J, with 16 bases between. As DNA, the CDR3 is TGTGCCAGCAGCGAGACAGTTATGGGGACCGGGGAGCTGTTTTTT. This sequence encodes CASSETVMGTGELFF.

The chain recombines TRBV7-7 with TRBJ2-3; 9 positions agree with TRBD2. Trimming at V came to 2 bases and at J to 5 bases, leaving 11 bases not matched to a gene. Germline values: CDR1 SSHAT, CDR2 FNYEAQ (reference sequence). This CDR3 region has 17 residues. The CDR3 spells CASSLYREPAGGDTQYF. The CDR3 bases are TGTGCCAGCAGCTTATATCGGGAGCCAGCGGGGGGAGATACGCAGTATTTT. Supplemented by reference TRBV7-7 and TRBJ2-3, the full variable domain reads GAGVSQSPRYKVTKRGQDVTLRCDPISSHATLYWYQQALGQGPEFLTYFNYEAQPDKSGLPSDRFSAERPEGSISTLTIQRTEQRDSAMYRCASSLYREPAGGDTQYFGPGTRLTVL.

The V gene is TRBV6-2 or TRBV6-3, the J gene TRBJ1-4; D ambiguous. Germline assignment: CDR1 MNHEY and CDR2 SVGEGT. With 3 bases removed from V and 3 bases from J, the gap between germline ends came to 14 bases. This CDR3 has 16 residues. The CDR3 here is CASSYLIPGANEKLFF. The CDR3 coding sequence is TGTGCCAGCAGTTATTTAATCCCAGGCGCTAATGAAAAACTGTTTTTT.

The V call is TRBV27, the J call TRBJ1-1, with 9 bases identical to TRBD1. J was trimmed by 6 bases and V by 8 bases; bases with no gene match: 10. Germline CDR1 is MNHEY and CDR2 is SMNVEV (reference sequence). There are 14 residues in the CDR3. The CDR3 here is CASSVGTGIAEAFF. The CDR3 DNA is TGTGCCAGCTCCGTGGGGACAGGGATAGCTGAAGCTTTCTTT.

The V gene is TRBV6-2 or TRBV6-3, the J gene TRBJ2-1; 9 positions match TRBD2. The CDR3 sequence is 15 residues long. V lost 7 bases and J lost 6; bases outside the gene matches: 10. The germline CDR1 and CDR2 sequences are MNHEY and SVGEGT. The CDR3 DNA is TGTGCCAGCACCCCCAGCGGGGGGTTAATCAATGAGCAGTTCTTC. Its protein is CASTPSGGLINEQFF.

This clone appeared a single time. The chain recombines TRBV9 with TRBJ2-7, with 8 bases fitting TRBD1. Germline values: CDR1 SGDLS, CDR2 YYNGEE. Unmatched junction bases numbered 8, after V lost 3 bases and J lost 6 bases. This CDR3 comprises 14 residues. The CDR3 reads CASSADPTGGEQYF. The DNA for the CDR3 is TGTGCCAGCAGCGCTGACCCCACAGGGGGCGAGCAGTACTTC.

V gene TRBV9 combines with J gene TRBJ1-1; D is undetermined. V lost 5 bases to trimming and J lost 5 bases, with 7 bases between them. The CDR3 has 11 amino acids. Germline assignment: CDR1 SGDLS and CDR2 YYNGEE. The CDR3 sequence is CASRACTEAFF. DNA of the CDR3: TGTGCCAGCAGGGCCTGTACTGAAGCTTTCTTT.